The next 26 T cell receptor beta chains were all read from a single sample in a study of graft-versus-host responses after intestinal transplantation. Their cognate antigens are unknown. Here immunoSEQ multiplex PCR was the method, and the copy in TCRdb shows in-frame clones only, minus some. Of around 120,000 clones listed, just over 90% are singletons. This material consisted of unstimulated CD4+ T cells sorted from spleen or lymph node cells, taken before intestinal transplant. The origin of the receptors is a human donor who received an intestinal transplant.

This clone is a singleton in its sample. The junction departs from germline at one end; a sequencing error may be responsible. The rearrangement links TRBV5-1 to TRBJ2-3, with TRBD2 matching 11 bases. This CDR3 is built from 18 residues. Per germline, CDR1 SGHRS and CDR2 YFSETQ. CDR3 bases: TGCGCCAGCAGGTTGGAGTTAGCGGGAGGGCTGGGCACAGATACGCAGTATTTT. Encoded protein: CASRLELAGGLGTDTQYF. The variable domain in full, with the rest retrieved from reference TRBV5-1 and TRBJ2-3, is KAGVTQTPRYLIKTRGQQVTLSCSPISGHRSVSWYQQTPGQGLQFLFEYFSETQRNKGNFPGRFSGRQFSNSRSEMNVSTLELGDSALYLCASRLELAGGLGTDTQYFGPGTRLTVL.

This chain connects TRBV19 to TRBJ1-1; possible D gene TRBD1, 6 bases. The CDR3 sequence is 14 residues long. Trimming took off 5 bases at V and 10 bases at J, with 20 bases between the two ends. CDR1 is LNHDA and CDR2 is SQIVND in the germline V gene (reference sequence). Here the CDR3 reads CASSLPDRSRGAFF. The CDR3 DNA reads TGTGCCAGTAGTCTGCCCGACAGGTCGCGTGGAGCTTTCTTT.

This chain links TRBV15 with TRBJ2-3; D possibly corresponds to TRBD1 (6 bases). Germline CDR1 LNHNV, CDR2 YYDKDF (reference sequence). Trimming pared 8 bases from V and 0 bases from J, leaving 9 bases between. The CDR3 extends over 13 amino acids. The CDR3 loop is CATRQASTDTQYF. CDR3 nucleotides: TGTGCCACCCGACAGGCGAGCACAGATACGCAGTATTTT.

The gene calls are TRBV30 and TRBJ1-3, with 7 bases identical to TRBD1. CDR3 length equals 12 residues. V lost 2 bases, J lost 11 bases, and 6 bases stayed unmatched. Per germline, CDR1 GTSNPN and CDR2 SVGIG (reference sequence). The CDR3 is CAWSPQGKAIYF. Written as DNA, the CDR3 is TGTGCCTGGAGTCCACAGGGGAAGGCCATATATTTT.

The chain couples TRBV27 to TRBJ2-7, with 11 bases matching TRBD2. Germline CDR1 is MNHEY and CDR2 is SMNVEV (reference sequence). V shed 2 bases and J 2 bases; nucleotides not matched to a gene: 8. This CDR3 is 17 amino acids long. The CDR3 region has the DNA TGTGCCAGCAGTTTAGGGCAGGGACTAGCGGTTCCCTACGAGCAGTACTTC. It encodes CASSLGQGLAVPYEQYF.

The gene calls are TRBV4-3 and TRBJ2-2; D is perhaps TRBD1 (5 bases). The V end lost 0 bases, the J end lost 7 bases, and 18 bases lay between the germline ends. This CDR3 comprises 17 residues. Germline CDR1 and CDR2: LGHNA and YSLEER. Written as DNA, the CDR3 is TGCGCCAGCAGCCAAGAGTACTGGCAGGGTATGGGCGGGGAGCTGTTTTTT. Its translation: CASSQEYWQGMGGELFF.

The J gene is TRBJ2-5, the V gene TRBV7-2, with no clear D. This CDR3 is built from 12 residues. Trimming took 5 bases from V and 1 from J, leaving 5 bases between them. Germline-derived CDR1 and CDR2 are SGHTA and FQGNSA. The CDR3 nucleotides are TGTGCCAGCAGCGCGCTCCAAGAGACCCAGTACTTC. It encodes CASSALQETQYF.

The rearrangement joins TRBV28 to TRBJ1-1; D gene uncertain. The CDR3 has 12 amino acids. From germline, CDR1 is MDHEN and CDR2 SYDVKM. The V end lost 8 bases, the J end lost 2 bases, and 9 bases lay between the germline ends. The CDR3: CASLRVNTEAFF. CDR3 coding DNA: TGTGCCAGCCTACGGGTCAACACTGAAGCTTTCTTT.

The rearrangement links TRBV6-5 to TRBJ1-5, with 7 bases identical to TRBD1. The CDR3 length is 14 residues. J gave up 7 bases and V 4 bases, and 7 bases lay outside the gene matches. Germline V gene sequence: CDR1 MNHEY, CDR2 SVGAGI. CDR3 bases: TGTGCCAGCAGTTCAAACAGGGGAAACCAGCCCCAGCATTTT. Translated, it gives CASSSNRGNQPQHF.

The genes are TRBV6-5 and TRBJ1-1; 7 bases are a match to TRBD1. Trimming at V came to 2 bases and at J to 2 bases, leaving 2 bases not matched to a gene. Germline lookup yields CDR1 MNHEY and CDR2 SVGAGI. The CDR3 loop spans 14 amino acids. The DNA for the CDR3 is TGTGCCAGCAGTTACCCAGGGGGTAACACTGAAGCTTTCTTT. Translated: CASSYPGGNTEAFF.

The chain links TRBV6-4 to TRBJ2-3; 8 positions match TRBD2. The germline V gene encodes CDR1 MRHNA and CDR2 SNTAGT. With V trimmed by 6 bases and J by 1 base, 6 bases remained unmatched. This CDR3 spans 15 amino acids. The CDR3 DNA reads as TGTGCCAGCAGCGAACTAGCGGCGGGCACAGATACGCAGTATTTT. Translated, it gives CASSELAAGTDTQYF.

The V and J genes are TRBV6-6 and TRBJ2-3, with 7 nucleotides matching TRBD1. The CDR3 contains 13 residues. J gave up 3 bases and V 11 bases, and 8 bases lay outside the gene matches. In germline, CDR1 is MNHNY, CDR2 SVGAGI (reference sequence). The CDR3 nucleotides are TGTGCCGGAAGCTTGACAGGGACAGATACGCAGTATTTT. Protein: CAGSLTGTDTQYF.

V is TRBV11-2 and J is TRBJ2-7, with a weak D call TRBD1 (5 bases). The CDR3 is made up of 14 amino acids. Germline V gene data show CDR1 as SGHAT and CDR2 as FQNNGV. Trimming cost V 1 base and J 2 bases, with 9 bases left between them. CDR3 protein: CASSLGGTTYEQYF. CDR3 nucleotides: TGTGCCAGCAGCTTAGGGGGCACGACCTACGAGCAGTACTTC.

This clone showed up just once. V and J are TRBV6-5 and TRBJ1-4, with D unresolved. V lost 6 bases and J lost 0, with 5 bases in between. Germline loops: CDR1 MNHEY, CDR2 SVGAGI. The CDR3 sequence is 13 residues long. In DNA form, the CDR3 reads TGTGCCAGCAGACCTACAACTAATGAAAAACTGTTTTTT. Protein sequence: CASRPTTNEKLFF.

Comment on this clone: Other DNA sequences in this sample translate to the same CDR3. The CDR3 here is CTSSQDPHGLNEKLFF. CDR3 nucleotides: TGCACCAGCAGCCAAGATCCTCATGGGCTGAATGAAAAACTGTTTTTT. The V gene is TRBV1, the J gene TRBJ1-4; the table's D call TRBD1 went unverified against the DNA. TRBV1 is tagged as a pseudogene. This CDR3 spans 16 amino acids.

The chain has TRBV7-8 and TRBJ2-1; the D gene is possibly TRBD2 (6 bases). Germline-derived CDR1 and CDR2 are SGHVS and FQNEAQ. There are 14 residues in the CDR3. V lost 5 bases to trimming and J lost 6 bases, with 14 bases between them. Here the CDR3 DNA reads TGTGCCAGCAGCGCGGGGACTGGCCCCAATGAGCAGTTCTTC. Amino acid sequence: CASSAGTGPNEQFF. Together with reference TRBV7-8 and TRBJ2-1, the CDR3 gives the full variable domain: GAGVSQSPRYKVAKRGQDVALRCDPISGHVSLFWYQQALGQGPEFLTYFQNEAQLDKSGLPSDRFFAERPEGSVSTLKIQRTQQEDSAVYLCASSAGTGPNEQFFGPGTRLTVL.

The chain recombines TRBV6-5 with TRBJ2-3, with D perhaps TRBD2 (6 bases). There are 11 residues in the CDR3. The V gene lost 2 bases and the J gene lost 9 bases, with 6 bases spanning the gap. The germline V gene encodes CDR1 MNHEY and CDR2 SVGAGI. The CDR3 sequence: CASSYAGTQYF. The CDR3 DNA reads as TGTGCCAGCAGTTACGCGGGGACGCAGTATTTT.

J is TRBJ2-5 and V is TRBV5-1, with 13 bases lining up with TRBD2. Looked up from germline, CDR1 is SGHRS and CDR2 is YFSETQ. V was pared by 0 bases and J by 3 bases, with 2 bases of the junction left unmatched. The CDR3 consists of 16 residues. CDR3 sequence: CASSLDGLAGEETQYF. The CDR3 DNA follows: TGCGCCAGCAGCTTGGATGGACTAGCGGGAGAAGAGACCCAGTACTTC.

The chain combines TRBV28 with TRBJ2-7; possibly TRBD2 for D (6 bases). CDR1 is MDHEN, CDR2 SYDVKM, per germline. There are 11 residues in the CDR3. V dropped 6 bases and J dropped 3 bases, with 6 bases sitting between them. The CDR3 here is CASRTSYEQYF. CDR3 bases: TGTGCCAGCAGGACTAGCTACGAGCAGTACTTC.

This CDR3 reads CASSFGVTGTTQAYEQYF. CDR3 DNA sequence: TGTGCCAGCAGCTTTGGGGTGACCGGGACAACTCAGGCCTACGAGCAGTACTTC. The V gene is TRBV5-6, the J gene TRBJ2-7, with D possibly TRBD1 on 6 matching bases. The germline V and J ends were trimmed by 2 bases and 2 bases, with 23 bases remaining between them. Per the germline V gene, CDR1 is SGHDT and CDR2 is YYEEEE. The CDR3 covers 18 residues.

The chain is built from TRBV5-5 and TRBJ2-7; 11 nucleotides agree with TRBD1. The length of the CDR3 is 14 residues. Trimming removed 5 bases from V and 4 bases from J; junction bases left unmatched: 5. From germline, CDR1 is SGHKS and CDR2 YYEKEE (reference sequence). The CDR3 nucleotides read TGTGCCAGCAGGCCCGGACAGGGGGCATACGAGCAGTACTTC. Translation gives CASRPGQGAYEQYF.

V is TRBV6-5 and J is TRBJ1-1, with D perhaps TRBD1 (6 bases). Germline V lookup: CDR1 MNHEY, CDR2 SVGAGI. This CDR3 comprises 16 residues. V lost 4 bases to trimming and J lost 2 bases, with 17 bases between them. DNA of the CDR3: TGTGCCAGCAGTTCCGCCTTTACAGGGAGAAACACTGAAGCTTTCTTT. Its translation is CASSSAFTGRNTEAFF.

In nucleotides, the CDR3 is TGCGCCAGCAGTGAGGTTGCGGGGGGGCCGAACACCGGGGAGCTGTTTTTT. Translated, it gives CASSEVAGGPNTGELFF. The chain is built from TRBV10-1 and TRBJ2-2; 9 nucleotides match TRBD2. Trimming cost V 2 bases and J 0 bases; bases outside gene matches: 4. This CDR3 contains 17 residues. The germline CDR1 and CDR2 sequences are WNHNN and SYGVQD (reference sequence).

The J gene is TRBJ2-5, the V gene TRBV4-2, with 11 bases fitting TRBD1. The CDR3 runs 18 residues. Trimming took 0 bases from V and 2 from J; bases not matched to a gene: 8. CDR1 is LGHNA and CDR2 is YNFKEQ in the germline V gene. DNA for the CDR3: TGTGCCAGCAGCCAAGAGCGTGGACAGGGGGCAGAACAAGAGACCCAGTACTTC. The encoded protein is CASSQERGQGAEQETQYF.

The chain recombines TRBV7-9 with TRBJ2-3, with 8 bases matching TRBD1. V dropped 5 bases and J dropped 0; count of bases not matched to a gene: 4. Germline CDR1 SEHNR, CDR2 FQNEAQ (reference sequence). The CDR3 is made up of 15 amino acids. The CDR3 is CASSRGQGSTDTQYF. The DNA of the CDR3 is TGTGCCAGCAGCCGAGGACAGGGTAGCACAGATACGCAGTATTTT.

The chain couples TRBV10-3 to TRBJ1-2; 10 positions match TRBD1. CDR1 is ENHRY, CDR2 SYGVKD, per germline. The trim removed 10 bases at V and 6 bases at J, leaving 17 bases unmatched. This CDR3 has 16 residues. The CDR3, as DNA: TGTGCCACCTGGGGGCCCTCTAGGGACAGGGGAAATGGCTACACCTTC. It yields the protein CATWGPSRDRGNGYTF.